This TCR beta chain comes out of a study of control samples from healthy donors and cancer patients. Profiling relied on immunoSEQ multiplex PCR, and the TCRdb table lists in-frame clones only, not all of them. Here the sample spans about 150,000 clones, approximately 94% being singletons. There are 15 residues in the CDR3. Trimming removed 3 bases from V and 2 bases from J, with 13 bases in between. Germline lookup yields CDR1 LNHDA and CDR2 SQIVND (reference sequence). Material for sequencing was blood. The chain is built from TRBV19 and TRBJ1-1; no definite D call. This receptor was identified in a man aged 18 to 29 in good health. The DNA of the CDR3 is TGTGCCAGTAGTATGATTTGGGGTACCAACACTGAAGCTTTCTTT. Its translation is CASSMIWGTNTEAFF.